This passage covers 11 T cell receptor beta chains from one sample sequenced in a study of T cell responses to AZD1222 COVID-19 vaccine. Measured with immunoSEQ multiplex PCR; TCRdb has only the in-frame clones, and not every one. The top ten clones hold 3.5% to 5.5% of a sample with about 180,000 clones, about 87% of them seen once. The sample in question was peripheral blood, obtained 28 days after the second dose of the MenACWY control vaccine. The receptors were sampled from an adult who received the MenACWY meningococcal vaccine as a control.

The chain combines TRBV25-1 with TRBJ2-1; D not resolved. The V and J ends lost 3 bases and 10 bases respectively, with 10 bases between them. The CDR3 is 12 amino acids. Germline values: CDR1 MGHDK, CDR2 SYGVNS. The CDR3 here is CASSDSEREQFF. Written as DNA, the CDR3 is TGTGCCAGCAGTGACTCCGAGAGGGAGCAGTTCTTC.

The CDR3 DNA is TGTGCCAGCAGTTTCGAAGGGGATAGGGGTGGCTACACCTTC. Translated: CASSFEGDRGGYTF. The chain links TRBV6-5 to TRBJ1-2; tentative D call: TRBD1 (5 bases). V dropped 4 bases and J dropped 7 bases, with 16 bases sitting between them. The CDR3 spans 14 residues. Per the germline V gene, CDR1 is MNHEY and CDR2 is SVGAGI.

The CDR3 here is CASSLGVGRATNEKLFF. The CDR3 nucleotides are TGTGCCAGCAGTTTAGGGGTTGGTAGGGCAACTAATGAAAAACTGTTTTTT. V gene TRBV28 combines with J gene TRBJ1-4, with D unresolved. CDR3 length: 17 amino acids. Trimming shortened V by 2 bases and J by 0 bases, and 13 bases separated the two germline ends. CDR1 and CDR2 from the germline V gene are MDHEN and SYDVKM.

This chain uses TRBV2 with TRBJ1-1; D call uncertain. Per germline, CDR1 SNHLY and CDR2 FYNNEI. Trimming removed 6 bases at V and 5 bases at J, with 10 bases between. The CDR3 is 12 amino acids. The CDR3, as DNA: TGTGCCAGCAGGGTAGGACCGACTGAAGCTTTCTTT. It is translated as CASRVGPTEAFF.

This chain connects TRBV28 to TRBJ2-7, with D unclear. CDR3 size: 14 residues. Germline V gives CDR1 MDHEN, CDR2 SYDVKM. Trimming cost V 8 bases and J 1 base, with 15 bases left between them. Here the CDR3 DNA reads TGTGCCAGCGTTCCCCAATCCCCTTCCTACGAGCAGTACTTC. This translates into CASVPQSPSYEQYF.

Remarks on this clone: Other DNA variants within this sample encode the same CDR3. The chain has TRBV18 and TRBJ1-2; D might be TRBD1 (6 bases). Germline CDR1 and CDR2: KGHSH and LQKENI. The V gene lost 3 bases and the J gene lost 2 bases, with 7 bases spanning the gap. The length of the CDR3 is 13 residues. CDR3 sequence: CASSPQGNYGYTF. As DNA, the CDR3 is TGTGCCAGCTCACCCCAGGGGAACTATGGCTACACCTTC.

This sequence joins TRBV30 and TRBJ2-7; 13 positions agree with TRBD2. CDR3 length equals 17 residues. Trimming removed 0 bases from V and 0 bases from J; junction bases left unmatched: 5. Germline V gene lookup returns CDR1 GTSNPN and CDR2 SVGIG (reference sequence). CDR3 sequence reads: CAWSVLWTSGSSYEQYF. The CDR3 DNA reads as TGTGCCTGGAGTGTCCTATGGACTAGCGGGAGCTCCTACGAGCAGTACTTC.

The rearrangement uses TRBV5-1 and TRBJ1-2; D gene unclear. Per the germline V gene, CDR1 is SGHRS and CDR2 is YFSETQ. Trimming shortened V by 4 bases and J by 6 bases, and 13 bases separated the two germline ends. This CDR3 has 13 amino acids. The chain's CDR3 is CASSPINRNGYTF. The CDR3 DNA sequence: TGCGCCAGCAGCCCTATCAACAGAAATGGCTACACCTTC.

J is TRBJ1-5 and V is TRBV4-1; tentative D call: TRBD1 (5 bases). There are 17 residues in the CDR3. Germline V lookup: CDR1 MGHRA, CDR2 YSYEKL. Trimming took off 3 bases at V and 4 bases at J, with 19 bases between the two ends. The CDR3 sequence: CASSQGLGGTENQPQHF. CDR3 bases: TGCGCCAGCAGCCAGGGGCTCGGAGGGACGGAGAATCAGCCCCAGCATTTT.

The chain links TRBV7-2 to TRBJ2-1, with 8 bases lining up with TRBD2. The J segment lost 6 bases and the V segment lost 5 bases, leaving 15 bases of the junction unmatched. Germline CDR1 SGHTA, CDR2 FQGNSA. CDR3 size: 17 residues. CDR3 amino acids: CASSLIKVGGAFNEQFF. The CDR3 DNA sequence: TGTGCCAGCAGCCTAATAAAAGTCGGGGGGGCTTTCAATGAGCAGTTCTTC.

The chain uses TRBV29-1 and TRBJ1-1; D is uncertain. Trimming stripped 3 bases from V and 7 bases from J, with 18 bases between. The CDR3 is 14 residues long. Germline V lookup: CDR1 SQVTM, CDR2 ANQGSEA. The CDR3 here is CSVDRSLSGSEAFF. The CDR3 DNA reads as TGCAGCGTTGACCGCAGTTTATCGGGTAGTGAAGCTTTCTTT.